Here is one T cell receptor beta chain with its context. These data are taken from a study of blood T cell repertoires in COVID-19. Overall study: Acute and convalescent COVID-19 specimens originated in the United States, Italy and Spain.

The CDR3 runs to 15 residues. CDR1 is LNHDA and CDR2 is SQIVND in the germline V gene (reference sequence). The V segment lost 6 bases and the J segment 4 bases; nucleotides outside the gene matches: 9. As originally analysed: Amplification of reference gene primers provided the estimated nucleated cell counts. Method: immunoSEQ multiplex PCR; TCRdb's copy keeps in-frame clones and lacks some. The V and J calls and clone size were taken over from that table, and D and trimming were inferred from the DNA. The sample includes 150,000 to 200,000 clones, more than 70% of them seen just once. The specimen was peripheral blood. This clonotype was obtained from a human donor in a cohort sampled during active COVID-19. The V and J genes are TRBV19 and TRBJ1-2; 9 bases align to TRBD1. CDR3 amino acids: CASSRTGAVGYGYTF. In DNA, the CDR3 is TGTGCCAGTAGCCGGACAGGGGCGGTCGGCTATGGCTACACCTTC.